These 15 T cell receptor beta chains were sequenced from one sample in a study of T-cell reconstitution after alpha-beta-depleted transplantation in children. The authors prepared the TCRbeta library with unique molecular identifiers. TCRdb reanalysed the PCR reads using MiXCR and keeps one entry per CDR3 protein. The profile shows some 550,000 distinct CDR3 sequences, 20% to 25% of them singletons. The material was PBMCs, mostly from graft donor cells, obtained 360 days after TCRalphabeta/CD19-depleted stem cell transplant. All receptors derive from a boy younger than two who had a stem cell transplant for acute myeloid leukemia, so the T cells may come from the graft donor.

The CDR3 sequence: CASSTRSGPNYGYTF. CDR3 DNA: TGTGCCAGCAGCACTCGGAGTGGGCCAAACTATGGCTACACCTTC. The chain is built from TRBV21-1 and TRBJ1-2. TRBV21-1 is noted as a pseudogene. There are 15 residues in the CDR3.

This clonotype was observed at least ten times. The rearrangement uses TRBV21-1 and TRBJ2-1; the DNA was not used to check the table's D call, TRBD1. TRBV21-1 is reported as a pseudogene. The CDR3 length is 19 residues. The CDR3 DNA is TGTGCCAGCAGTCTTACAACCGGCGGGGAGCGGGGGCCCTACAATGAGCAGTTCTTC. As protein: CASSLTTGGERGPYNEQFF.

The chain has TRBV20-1 and TRBJ2-6; D gene ambiguous. Trimming shortened V by 6 bases and J by 1 base, and 16 bases separated the two germline ends. The germline CDR1 and CDR2 sequences are DFQATT and SNEGSKA (reference sequence). This CDR3 region has 16 residues. The CDR3: CSAPGPRRSGANVLTF. CDR3 nucleotide sequence: TGCAGTGCCCCCGGGCCGAGAAGATCTGGGGCCAACGTCCTGACTTTC.

A remark on this clonotype: This could be a read error, since a much larger clone is one nucleotide away. The chain employs TRBV27 and TRBJ2-2; D not certain. V lost 3 bases to trimming and J lost 6 bases, with 5 bases between them. The CDR3 extends over 12 amino acids. The V gene's germline CDR1 is MNHEY and CDR2 SMNVEV (reference sequence). The CDR3 DNA is TGTGCCAGCAGTTTCCTCCCCGGGGAGCTGTTTTTT. This encodes CASSFLPGELFF.

This clonotype came up a few times. The gene calls are TRBV6-5 and TRBJ1-5, with D unclear. This CDR3 spans 12 amino acids. Trimming took off 8 bases at V and 1 base at J, with 6 bases between the two ends. CDR1 is MNHEY, CDR2 SVGAGI, per germline. In DNA form, the CDR3 reads TGTGCCAGCGGGTGGAGCAATCAGCCCCAGCATTTT. Amino acids: CASGWSNQPQHF.

This chain connects TRBV18 to TRBJ2-7, with TRBD2 matching over 15 bases. The CDR3 spans 16 residues. Germline loops: CDR1 KGHSH, CDR2 LQKENI. J lost 7 bases, V lost 3 bases, and 7 bases had no gene match. The CDR3 protein is CASSPRTSGGGVEQYV. CDR3 DNA sequence: TGTGCCAGCTCACCCCGGACTAGCGGGGGGGGCGTGGAGCAGTACGTC.

This clonotype was counted at least ten times. This chain connects TRBV28 to TRBJ1-6; D might be TRBD1 (5 bases). The CDR3 runs 14 residues. Trimming took off 4 bases at V and 7 bases at J, with 11 bases between the two ends. Germline CDR1 MDHEN, CDR2 SYDVKM. CDR3 amino acids: CASSYDSTNSPLHF. For the CDR3, the DNA is TGTGCCAGCAGTTATGACAGCACCAATTCACCCCTCCACTTT. The full variable domain, rest sourced from reference TRBV28 and TRBJ1-6, is DVKVTQSSRYLVKRTGEKVFLECVQDMDHENMFWYRQDPGLGLRLIYFSYDVKMKEKGDIPEGYSVSREKKERFSLILESASTNQTSMYLCASSYDSTNSPLHFGNGTRLTVT.

V is TRBV7-3 and J is TRBJ2-1, with 10 bases that match TRBD2. Trimming cost V 5 bases and J 6 bases; bases outside gene matches: 4. The CDR3 has 14 amino acids. Germline V gene data show CDR1 as SGHTA and CDR2 as FQGTGA. The CDR3 loop is CASSERGGGNEQFF. The CDR3 DNA sequence: TGTGCCAGCAGCGAGCGGGGGGGAGGCAATGAGCAGTTCTTC.

This clonotype showed up just a few times. The chain carries TRBV24-1 and TRBJ2-2; maybe TRBD2 (5 bases). Trimming left V 6 bases short and J 1 base short, with 11 bases between. The germline V gene encodes CDR1 KGHDR and CDR2 SFDVKD. The CDR3 spans 15 residues. CDR3 in DNA: TGTGCCACCAGTCCCGGGATCCGGAACACCGGGGAGCTGTTTTTT. Translation: CATSPGIRNTGELFF.

This rearrangement joins TRBV4-2 to TRBJ2-7; D is ambiguous. This CDR3 is built from 14 residues. V was cut by 2 bases and J by 0 bases, with 8 bases left in between. Germline CDR1 LGHNA, CDR2 YNFKEQ. The CDR3 DNA reads as TGTGCCAGCAGCCAAATTTGGGGCTCCTACGAGCAGTACTTC. Translated: CASSQIWGSYEQYF.

This clonotype was counted many times. CDR3 sequence: CASSEWGTRGVSYEQYF. DNA for the CDR3: TGTGCCAGCAGTGAATGGGGGACACGTGGGGTATCCTACGAGCAGTACTTC. The rearrangement links TRBV25-1 to TRBJ2-7, with D possibly being TRBD1 (6 bases). V lost 1 base and J 1 base, leaving 17 bases between the germline ends. CDR3 size: 17 residues. CDR1 MGHDK and CDR2 SYGVNS come from the germline V gene.

This clonotype was observed at least ten times. This chain links TRBV15 with TRBJ2-3; 8 bases match TRBD1. Germline V gene sequence: CDR1 LNHNV, CDR2 YYDKDF (reference sequence). The CDR3 covers 15 residues. The J segment lost 3 bases and the V segment lost 0 bases, leaving 2 bases of the junction unmatched. In DNA form, the CDR3 reads TGTGCCACCAGCAGAGAAGACAGGGGAACAGATACGCAGTATTTT. It specifies CATSREDRGTDTQYF. Filled out from reference TRBV15 and TRBJ2-3, the complete variable domain reads DAMVIQNPRYQVTQFGKPVTLSCSQTLNHNVMYWYQQKSSQAPKLLFHYYDKDFNNEADTPDNFQSRRPNTSFCFLDIRSPGLGDTAMYLCATSREDRGTDTQYFGPGTRLTVL.

This clonotype was counted a few times. The chain uses TRBV6-2 or TRBV6-3 and TRBJ1-5; no clear D gene. The germline V gene has CDR1 MNHEY and CDR2 SVGEGT. V was shortened by 0 bases and J by 3 bases, with 18 bases between the two germline ends. The CDR3 runs 18 residues. The chain's CDR3 is CASSYSAMWRRDNQPQHF. Written as DNA, the CDR3 is TGTGCCAGCAGTTACTCCGCGATGTGGAGGCGTGACAATCAGCCCCAGCATTTT.

This clonotype was recorded only once. V is TRBV4-3 and J is TRBJ2-5; 9 nucleotides align to TRBD2. The CDR3 runs 18 residues. The V gene's germline CDR1 is LGHNA and CDR2 YSLEER. The J segment lost 4 bases and the V segment lost 1 base, leaving 13 bases of the junction unmatched. The CDR3: CASSQGFDGGGARETQYF. The CDR3 nucleotides are TGCGCCAGCAGCCAAGGATTTGACGGCGGGGGGGCCAGAGAGACCCAGTACTTC.

Worth noting for this clonotype: Since a much larger clone is just one base distant, this may be a read error. The chain recombines TRBV6-1 with TRBJ1-2; possible D gene TRBD1, 6 bases. The length of the CDR3 is 15 residues. CDR1 MNHNS and CDR2 SASEGT come from the germline V gene. The CDR3 DNA sequence: TGTGCCAGCGGGGGCTTGGACATCTCGCGCGAGGATCTGCTCTTC. It specifies CASGGLDISREDLLF.